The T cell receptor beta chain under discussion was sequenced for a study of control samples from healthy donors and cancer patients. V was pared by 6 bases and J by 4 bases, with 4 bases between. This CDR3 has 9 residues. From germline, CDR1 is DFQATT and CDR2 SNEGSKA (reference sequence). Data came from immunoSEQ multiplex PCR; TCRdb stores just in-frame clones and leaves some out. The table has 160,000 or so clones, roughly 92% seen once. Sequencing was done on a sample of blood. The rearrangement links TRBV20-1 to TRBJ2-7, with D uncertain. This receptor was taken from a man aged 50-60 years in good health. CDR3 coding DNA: TGCAGTGCAAGTTACGAGCAGTACTTC. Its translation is CSASYEQYF.